The entry that follows covers one T cell receptor beta chain sequence. The antigen is undetermined. Both 60 Vbeta primers and 13 Jbeta primers went into the PCR. The repertoire was sequenced with immunoSEQ multiplex PCR; TCRdb's copy has only in-frame clones and lacks some. The sample holds over 150,000 clones; 70% to 85% are singletons and the top ten take around 4.9%. This CDR3 has 16 amino acids. Germline loops: CDR1 KGHSH, CDR2 LQKENI. V lost 4 bases and J lost 0, with 10 bases in between. This specimen comes from a study of cytomegalovirus exposure and HLA in healthy donors. Across the whole study: Among the approximately 400 donors who were genotyped, 70% to 90% fell in the genetic ancestry cluster that is associated with self-reported Caucasian donors.

General observations from the study: An assumption of roughly uniform sequencing depth across donors underlay the presence/absence analyses.

V and J are TRBV18 and TRBJ2-6; D remains unclear. Specimen: PBMCs. This TCR was sampled from a young man in good health and CMV-seronegative. CDR3 sequence (DNA): TGTGCCAGCTCACTTAAAGCTCTCTCTGGGGCCAACGTCCTGACTTTC. Its protein product is CASSLKALSGANVLTF.